The 23 T cell receptor beta chains below were found in one sample sequenced in a study of cytomegalovirus exposure and HLA in healthy donors. 60 Vbeta and 13 Jbeta primers were used in PCR. Here immunoSEQ multiplex PCR was the method, and the copy in TCRdb shows in-frame clones only, minus some. The data hold about 130,000 clones, with approximately 61% observed a single time. The sample was PBMCs. These receptors originate from a human donor in good health.

V is TRBV28 and J is TRBJ2-7, with D possibly TRBD1 on 7 matching bases. Trimming shortened V by 5 bases and J by 7 bases, and 12 bases separated the two germline ends. The CDR3 loop spans 12 amino acids. Germline V gives CDR1 MDHEN, CDR2 SYDVKM. Written as DNA, the CDR3 is TGTGCCAGCAGTACACAGGGGAGGGAGCAGTACTTC. Amino acids: CASSTQGREQYF.

The chain employs TRBV9 and TRBJ2-7; TRBD1 aligns across 12 bases. The germline V gene encodes CDR1 SGDLS and CDR2 YYNGEE. This CDR3 region has 15 residues. The V and J ends lost 2 bases and 9 bases, in that order; junction bases with no gene match: 9. The CDR3 sequence is CASSVGQGADRRQYF. The DNA for the CDR3 is TGTGCCAGCAGCGTGGGACAGGGGGCTGATAGGCGGCAGTACTTC.

The chain combines TRBV5-1 with TRBJ2-5; tentative D call: TRBD1 (6 bases). Germline CDR1 SGHRS, CDR2 YFSETQ. The CDR3 has 15 residues. Trimming removed 7 bases from V and 4 bases from J, with 20 bases in between. The CDR3 DNA sequence: TGCGCCAGCTTCAGGGGATCTGGCTTTGGAGAGACCCAGTACTTC. This translates into CASFRGSGFGETQYF.

This chain links TRBV9 with TRBJ1-1; TRBD1 is a possible D gene (5 bases). V was cut by 0 bases and J by 6 bases, with 12 bases left in between. The CDR3 is made up of 14 amino acids. Looked up from germline, CDR1 is SGDLS and CDR2 is YYNGEE. This CDR3 reads CASSVGGGVAEAFF. The CDR3 DNA reads TGTGCCAGCAGCGTAGGGGGGGGAGTGGCTGAAGCTTTCTTT.

The CDR3: CASSLGTGGRNQPQHF. For the CDR3, the DNA is TGCGCCAGCAGCTTGGGGACAGGGGGTCGCAATCAGCCCCAGCATTTT. The chain is built from TRBV5-1 and TRBJ1-5; TRBD1 aligns across 10 bases. Trimming took 0 bases from V and 2 from J; bases not matched to a gene: 2. CDR3 size: 16 residues. Germline CDR1 and CDR2: SGHRS and YFSETQ.

This sequence joins TRBV5-4 and TRBJ1-1, with D possibly TRBD1 on 5 matching bases. Trimming took 0 bases from V and 1 from J, leaving 7 bases between them. Germline CDR1 SGHNT, CDR2 YYREEE (reference sequence). This CDR3 spans 14 amino acids. CDR3 in DNA: TGTGCCAGCAGCTTGGAAGGGGCGAACACTGAAGCTTTCTTT. Protein: CASSLEGANTEAFF. Using reference TRBV5-4 and TRBJ1-1 for the parts outside the CDR3, the full variable domain is ETGVTQSPTHLIKTRGQQVTLRCSSQSGHNTVSWYQQALGQGPQFIFQYYREEENGRGNFPPRFSGLQFPNYSSELNVNALELDDSALYLCASSLEGANTEAFFGQGTRLTVV.

This clone showed up just a few times. The V gene is TRBV5-1, the J gene TRBJ2-7, with 9 bases matching TRBD2. The CDR3 length is 16 residues. The J segment lost 5 bases and the V segment lost 0 bases, leaving 9 bases of the junction unmatched. Germline CDR1 SGHRS, CDR2 YFSETQ. CDR3 in DNA: TGCGCCAGCAGCTTGGTTGGTAGCGGGAGTATAAACGAGCAGTACTTC. Protein product: CASSLVGSGSINEQYF.

The rearrangement uses TRBV6-6 and TRBJ1-1; weak D call: TRBD1 (6 bases). CDR1 and CDR2 (germline): MNHNY, SVGAGI (reference sequence). With 7 bases removed from V and 4 bases from J, the gap between germline ends came to 16 bases. The CDR3 sequence is 14 residues long. CDR3 DNA: TGTGCCAGCACCGAGGACAGTCGGAGCACTGAAGCTTTCTTT. It translates to CASTEDSRSTEAFF.

The chain uses TRBV19 and TRBJ2-6, with 7 bases matching TRBD1. Trimming removed 2 bases from V and 0 bases from J; junction bases left unmatched: 7. The V gene's germline CDR1 is LNHDA and CDR2 SQIVND (reference sequence). The CDR3 is 18 amino acids. The CDR3 reads CASSISGTAPSGANVLTF. The CDR3 nucleotides read TGTGCCAGTAGTATATCGGGGACAGCCCCCTCTGGGGCCAACGTCCTGACTTTC.

The CDR3 nucleotides are TGTGCCAGCAGTGACGGCGCGGGAGGCCTCAATGAGCAGTTCTTC. Protein product: CASSDGAGGLNEQFF. This chain connects TRBV6-4 to TRBJ2-1, with 8 positions matching TRBD2. The ends lost 2 bases at V and 6 bases at J; junction bases unmatched: 6. The germline V gene encodes CDR1 MRHNA and CDR2 SNTAGT. The CDR3 extends over 15 amino acids.

DNA of the CDR3: TGCGCCAGCAGATGGACTAGCGGGAACCCCTCCTACGAGCAGTACTTC. Its protein is CASRWTSGNPSYEQYF. This sequence joins TRBV5-1 and TRBJ2-7; 12 positions match TRBD2. Per the germline V gene, CDR1 is SGHRS and CDR2 is YFSETQ. The CDR3 runs 16 residues. With V trimmed by 5 bases and J by 0 bases, 6 bases remained unmatched.

The rearrangement joins TRBV9 to TRBJ2-1; TRBD1 matches at 8 bases. Germline-derived CDR1 and CDR2 are SGDLS and YYNGEE. This CDR3 spans 16 amino acids. With V trimmed by 5 bases and J by 10 bases, 17 bases remained unmatched. CDR3 DNA: TGTGCCAGCAGTCAACCTGACAGGGGATGGGAGGACGAGCAGTTCTTC. It yields the protein CASSQPDRGWEDEQFF.

V and J are TRBV7-2 and TRBJ2-5; 7 bases line up with TRBD2. The J call could be wrong; TRBJ2-7 is a better fit for the DNA end. Germline CDR1 is SGHTA and CDR2 is FQGNSA. The CDR3 is 14 amino acids. CDR3 in DNA: TGTGCCAGCAGCCGAGCGGGATGGCGCTACGAGCAGTACTTC. It specifies CASSRAGWRYEQYF.

The chain has TRBV6-5 and TRBJ2-5; a possible D gene is TRBD1 (6 bases). V dropped 7 bases and J dropped 5 bases, with 14 bases sitting between them. The CDR3 loop spans 13 amino acids. The V gene's germline CDR1 is MNHEY and CDR2 SVGAGI. CDR3 loop: CASNRRGGETQYF. CDR3 DNA sequence: TGTGCCAGCAACCGCAGGGGTGGGGAGACCCAGTACTTC.

The chain recombines TRBV7-8 with TRBJ2-1, with 9 bases that match TRBD2. CDR1 is SGHVS and CDR2 is FQNEAQ in the germline V gene. V lost 2 bases, J lost 10 bases, and 12 bases stayed unmatched. The CDR3 contains 16 residues. Here the CDR3 DNA reads TGTGCCAGCAGCTTACCTGCGGTAGCGGGAGTAGACGAGCAGTTCTTC. This gives the protein CASSLPAVAGVDEQFF. Using reference TRBV7-8 and TRBJ2-1 for the parts outside the CDR3, the full variable domain is GAGVSQSPRYKVAKRGQDVALRCDPISGHVSLFWYQQALGQGPEFLTYFQNEAQLDKSGLPSDRFFAERPEGSVSTLKIQRTQQEDSAVYLCASSLPAVAGVDEQFFGPGTRLTVL.

The chain is built from TRBV9 and TRBJ2-3; 13 nucleotides line up with TRBD2. Germline CDR1 SGDLS, CDR2 YYNGEE. The length of the CDR3 is 19 residues. Trimming removed 0 bases from V and 2 bases from J; junction bases left unmatched: 9. Here the CDR3 reads CASSVAPQTSGRATDTQYF. CDR3 sequence (DNA): TGTGCCAGCAGCGTAGCCCCTCAAACTAGCGGGAGGGCCACAGATACGCAGTATTTT.

The J gene is TRBJ2-1, the V gene TRBV15; 10 nucleotides agree with TRBD1. Trimming at V came to 3 bases and at J to 3 bases, leaving 2 bases not matched to a gene. Germline CDR1 LNHNV, CDR2 YYDKDF (reference sequence). The length of the CDR3 is 15 residues. The CDR3 DNA reads TGTGCCACCAGCAGGGACAGGGGGAGCTACAATGAGCAGTTCTTC. As protein: CATSRDRGSYNEQFF.

The chain carries TRBV19 and TRBJ1-2, with D tentatively TRBD1 (5 bases). The CDR3 has 14 amino acids. Trimming pared 3 bases from V and 2 bases from J, leaving 10 bases between. Germline values: CDR1 LNHDA, CDR2 SQIVND (reference sequence). The DNA for the CDR3 is TGTGCCAGTAGTATTGGGTCAGGGAACTATGGCTACACCTTC. It codes for CASSIGSGNYGYTF.

The chain joins TRBV7-8 to TRBJ1-4; D call uncertain. Trimming stripped 5 bases from V and 0 bases from J, with 22 bases between. CDR3 length equals 19 residues. Germline V gives CDR1 SGHVS, CDR2 FQNEAQ. The CDR3 protein is CASSTSRTGNRATNEKLFF. The CDR3 region has the DNA TGTGCCAGCAGCACAAGCCGGACGGGGAATCGGGCAACTAATGAAAAACTGTTTTTT.

This chain connects TRBV9 to TRBJ2-5, with 11 positions matching TRBD2. The germline V gene encodes CDR1 SGDLS and CDR2 YYNGEE. The CDR3 extends over 14 amino acids. J was trimmed by 3 bases and V by 3 bases; bases with no gene match: 1. The CDR3 DNA reads as TGTGCCAGCAGCGCGACTAGCGGGAAAGAGACCCAGTACTTC. As protein: CASSATSGKETQYF.

This clone was observed a handful of times. The chain has TRBV27 and TRBJ2-7; D perhaps matches TRBD1 (6 bases). This CDR3 has 12 residues. CDR1 is MNHEY, CDR2 SMNVEV, per germline (reference sequence). V was pared by 8 bases and J by 2 bases, with 10 bases between. CDR3 region: CASGSGAYEQYF. As DNA, the CDR3 is TGTGCCAGCGGGTCAGGGGCCTACGAGCAGTACTTC.

This clone appeared a few times. The gene calls are TRBV27 and TRBJ2-7; tentatively, D is TRBD1 (6 bases). V shed 2 bases and J shed 4 bases, with 15 bases lying between them. In germline, CDR1 is MNHEY, CDR2 SMNVEV (reference sequence). The CDR3 is made up of 15 amino acids. CDR3 amino acids: CASSLRALGQYEQYF. CDR3 bases: TGTGCCAGCAGTTTAAGGGCTCTAGGACAGTACGAGCAGTACTTC.

This clone came up a few times. The V and J genes are TRBV19 and TRBJ1-1; maybe TRBD1 (6 bases). CDR3 length: 15 amino acids. From germline, CDR1 is LNHDA and CDR2 SQIVND (reference sequence). V was trimmed by 3 bases and J by 4 bases, leaving 15 bases between them. In nucleotides, the CDR3 is TGTGCCAGTAGTATTGGGGTTAGGGGGAGCACTGAAGCTTTCTTT. Translating gives CASSIGVRGSTEAFF.